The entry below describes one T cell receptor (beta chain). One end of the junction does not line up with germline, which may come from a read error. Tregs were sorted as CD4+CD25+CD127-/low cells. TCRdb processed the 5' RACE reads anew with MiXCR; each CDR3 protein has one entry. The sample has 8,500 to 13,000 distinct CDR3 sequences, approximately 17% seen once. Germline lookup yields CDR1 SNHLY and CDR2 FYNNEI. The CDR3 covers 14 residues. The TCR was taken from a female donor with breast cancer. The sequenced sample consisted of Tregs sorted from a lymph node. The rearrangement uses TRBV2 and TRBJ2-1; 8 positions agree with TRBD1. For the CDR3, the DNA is TGTGCCTGCAGTATCATAGGACAGGGCAGCGAGCAGTTCTTC. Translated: CACSIIGQGSEQFF.